This TCR beta chain came from a study of blood T cell repertoires in COVID-19. Study background: COVID-19 samples collected from the United States, Italy and Spain covered acute and convalescent phases. Nucleic acid was either cDNA or gDNA, and it came from T cells, B-cell-depleted T cells, or PBMCs.

Germline CDR1 reads KGHSH; CDR2 reads LQKENI. This CDR3 is 14 amino acids long. After removal of 3 bases from V and 3 bases from J, the junction contained 2 bases not matched to a gene. Adults between about 18 and 89 years of age took part from fewer than 30 US areas. Recovered participants had two consecutive negative NP/OP PCR tests, healthcare professional clearance, or symptom resolution. Measured with immunoSEQ multiplex PCR; TCRdb has only the in-frame clones, and not every one. The sample shows 400,000 or so clones, 85% to 90% of them seen only once. As to this clone: Within the sample, other DNA sequences also encode this same CDR3.

The clonotype originates from a man under 40 who had recovered from COVID-19. This chain joins TRBV18 and TRBJ2-7; the match to TRBD1 covers 10 bases. What was sequenced was PBMCs or T cells enriched from blood (not recorded which). CDR3 nucleotides: TGTGCCAGCTCACCGGGACAGGGGAGCTACGAGCAGTACTTC. As protein: CASSPGQGSYEQYF.